This T cell receptor (beta chain) appears in the sequencing data of a study of OX40 agonist ivuxolimab in advanced cancers. This clone has a handful of counts. Its antigen is undetermined. Libraries were prepared by immunoSEQ multiplex PCR; TCRdb keeps only in-frame clonotypes and omits some of them. The sample comprises 65,000 to 90,000 clones, over 75% of which are singletons, and more than 0.45% rests with the top ten. In germline, CDR1 is MNHEY, CDR2 SVGAGI. Trimming pared 5 bases from V and 0 bases from J, leaving 11 bases between. The CDR3 is made up of 15 amino acids. Study-level findings and limits: At 0.1 to 3.0 mg/kg and by week 6, CD4+ and CD8+ T cells in the blood had expanded clonally.

V gene TRBV6-5 combines with J gene TRBJ1-5; weak D call: TRBD1 (5 bases). The clonotype was recovered from an adult with an advanced solid tumor such as melanoma, head and neck, liver or kidney cancer. The material was CD4+ or CD8+ T cells sorted from blood, obtained in a trial of the OX40 agonist ivuxolimab. The CDR3 here is CASSRQRNSNQPQHF. CDR3 in DNA: TGTGCCAGCAGTCGACAGCGAAATAGCAATCAGCCCCAGCATTTT.